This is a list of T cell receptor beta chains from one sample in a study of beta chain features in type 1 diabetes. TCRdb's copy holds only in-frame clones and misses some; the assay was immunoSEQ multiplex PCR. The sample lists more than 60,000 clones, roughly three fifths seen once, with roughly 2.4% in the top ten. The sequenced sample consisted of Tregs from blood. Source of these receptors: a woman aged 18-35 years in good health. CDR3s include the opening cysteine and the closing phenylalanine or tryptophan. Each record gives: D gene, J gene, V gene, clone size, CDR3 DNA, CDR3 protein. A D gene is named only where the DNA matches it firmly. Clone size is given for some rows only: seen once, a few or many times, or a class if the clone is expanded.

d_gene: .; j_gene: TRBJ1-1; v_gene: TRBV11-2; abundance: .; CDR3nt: TGTGCCAGCAGCTTAGCGAGAGGAGGGGTGAACACTGAAGCTTTCTTT; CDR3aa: CASSLARGGVNTEAFF
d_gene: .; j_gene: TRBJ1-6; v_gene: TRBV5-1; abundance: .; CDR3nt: TGCGCCAGCAGCCCCTTCAAGAGCTCCTATAATTCACCCCTCCACTTT; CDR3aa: CASSPFKSSYNSPLHF
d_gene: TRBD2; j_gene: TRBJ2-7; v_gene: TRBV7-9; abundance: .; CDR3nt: TGTGCCAGCAGCCTAACTAGCGGGGACACCTACGAGCAGTACTTC; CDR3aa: CASSLTSGDTYEQYF
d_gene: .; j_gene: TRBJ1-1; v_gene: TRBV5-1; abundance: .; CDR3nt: TGCGCCAGCAGCGTAGGTGCCACGCGGGGTTTAGCTTTCTTT; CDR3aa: CASSVGATRGLAFF
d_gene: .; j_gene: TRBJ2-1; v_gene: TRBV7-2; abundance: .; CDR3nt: TGTGCCAGCAGCTTACTAAGCGGTTCCTACAATGAGCAGTTCTTC; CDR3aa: CASSLLSGSYNEQFF
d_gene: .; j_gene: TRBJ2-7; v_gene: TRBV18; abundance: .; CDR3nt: TGTGCCAGCTCCCCCGGGACATACTCCTACGAGCAGTACTTC; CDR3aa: CASSPGTYSYEQYF
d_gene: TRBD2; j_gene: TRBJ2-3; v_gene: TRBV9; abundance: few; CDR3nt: TGTGCCAGCAGCGTTTCAGCGGGGGGAACAGATACGCAGTATTTT; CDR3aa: CASSVSAGGTDTQYF
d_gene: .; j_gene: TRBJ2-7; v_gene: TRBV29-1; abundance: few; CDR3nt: TGCAGCGTTCCAACTGGAACTAGCACCTACGAGCAGTACTTC; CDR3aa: CSVPTGTSTYEQYF
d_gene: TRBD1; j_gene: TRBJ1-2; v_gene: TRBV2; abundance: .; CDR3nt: TGTGCCAGCAGCCCAGACAGGGCCTTCTATGGCTACACCTTC; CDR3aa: CASSPDRAFYGYTF
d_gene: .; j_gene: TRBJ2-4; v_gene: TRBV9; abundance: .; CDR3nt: TGTGCCAGCAGCAGACTACACGGAGGGGACATTCAGTACTTC; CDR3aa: CASSRLHGGDIQYF
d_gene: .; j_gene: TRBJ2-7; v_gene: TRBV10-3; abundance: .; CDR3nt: TGTGCCATCAGTGACCTCACCACTAGGATCTACGAGCAGTACTTC; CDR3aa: CAISDLTTRIYEQYF
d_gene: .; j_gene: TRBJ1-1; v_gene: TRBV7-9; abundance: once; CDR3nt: TGTGCCAGCAGCTTAGAGACGGGGAACACTGAAGCTTTCTTT; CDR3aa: CASSLETGNTEAFF
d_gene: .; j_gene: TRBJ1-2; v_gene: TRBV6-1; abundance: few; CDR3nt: TGTGCCAGCAGTGAAGCAGGGCGGGGGAGCATCTTC; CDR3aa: CASSEAGRGSIF
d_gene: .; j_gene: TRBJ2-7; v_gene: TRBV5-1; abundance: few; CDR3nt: TGCGCCAGCAGCTTGGGACAGTTTAGGGACGAGCAGTACTTC; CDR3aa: CASSLGQFRDEQYF
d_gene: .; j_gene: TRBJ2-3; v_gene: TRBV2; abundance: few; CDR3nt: TGTGCCAGCAGTGAACGTACAGAAACAGATACGCAGTATTTT; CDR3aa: CASSERTETDTQYF
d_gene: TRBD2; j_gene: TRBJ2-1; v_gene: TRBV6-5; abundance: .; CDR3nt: TGTGCCAGCACAACTAGCGGGGCGGCCATGAATGAGCAGTTCTTC; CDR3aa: CASTTSGAAMNEQFF
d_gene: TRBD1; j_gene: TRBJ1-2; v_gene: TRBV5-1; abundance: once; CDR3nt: TGCGCCAGCGGCCCGGGACAGACCAATGGCTACACCTTC; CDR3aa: CASGPGQTNGYTF
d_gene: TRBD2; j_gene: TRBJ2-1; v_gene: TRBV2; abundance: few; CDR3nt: TGTGCCAGCAGTCTAGCGGGAGGCTACAATGAGCAGTTCTTC; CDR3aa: CASSLAGGYNEQFF
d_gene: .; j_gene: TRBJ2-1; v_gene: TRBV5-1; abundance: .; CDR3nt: TGCGCCAGCAGCTTTGAGCCCAGGAAGGAGCAGTTCTTC; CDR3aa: CASSFEPRKEQFF
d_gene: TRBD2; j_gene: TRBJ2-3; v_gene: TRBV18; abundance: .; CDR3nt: TGTGCCAGCTCACCACCGGGACTAGCGGGAGTGGATACGCAGTATTTT; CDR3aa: CASSPPGLAGVDTQYF
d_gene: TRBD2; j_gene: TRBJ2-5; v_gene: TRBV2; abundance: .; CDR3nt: TGTGCCAGCAGAAGACTAGCGGGAGGGCTAGAAAGCAAGAGTACCCAGTACTTC; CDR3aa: CASRRLAGGLESKSTQYF
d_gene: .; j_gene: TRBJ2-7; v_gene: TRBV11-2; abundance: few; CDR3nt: TGTGCCAGCGGGAGGACAGGTCTCTACGAGCAGTACTTC; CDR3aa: CASGRTGLYEQYF
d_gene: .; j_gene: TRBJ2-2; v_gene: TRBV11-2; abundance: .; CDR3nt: TGTGCCAGCAGCTTAGGAGGGAGGGGGGACACCGGGGAGCTGTTTTTT; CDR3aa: CASSLGGRGDTGELFF
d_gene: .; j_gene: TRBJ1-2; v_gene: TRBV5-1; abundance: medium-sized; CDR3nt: TGCGCCAGCAGTTTTGACAGATCCTATGGCTACACCTTC; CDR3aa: CASSFDRSYGYTF
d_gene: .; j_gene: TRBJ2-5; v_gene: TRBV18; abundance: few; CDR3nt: TGTGCCAGCTCACCACCGGGAGTTGTGGGAGGAAAGACCCAGTACTTC; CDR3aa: CASSPPGVVGGKTQYF
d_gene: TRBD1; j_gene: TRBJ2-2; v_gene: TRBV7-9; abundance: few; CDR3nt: TGTGCCAGCAGCTCGGACAGGGACACCGGGGAGCTGTTTTTT; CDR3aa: CASSSDRDTGELFF
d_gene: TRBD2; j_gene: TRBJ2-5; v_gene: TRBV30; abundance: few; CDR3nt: TGTGCCTGGAGAGCTAGCGGGGTTAAGGAGACCCAGTACTTC; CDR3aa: CAWRASGVKETQYF
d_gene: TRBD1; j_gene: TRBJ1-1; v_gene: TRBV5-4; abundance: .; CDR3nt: TGTGCCAGCAGCTTGGGGACAGGGCGCCCTGAAGCTTTCTTT; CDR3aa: CASSLGTGRPEAFF
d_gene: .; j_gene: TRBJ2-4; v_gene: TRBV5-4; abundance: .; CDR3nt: TGTGCCAGCAGCTTGGGACAGCTCAAAAACATTCAGTACTTC; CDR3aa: CASSLGQLKNIQYF
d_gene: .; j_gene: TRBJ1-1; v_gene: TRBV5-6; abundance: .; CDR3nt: TGTGCCAGCAGCTTTGTAACGGGGATGAACACTGAAGCTTTCTTT; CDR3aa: CASSFVTGMNTEAFF
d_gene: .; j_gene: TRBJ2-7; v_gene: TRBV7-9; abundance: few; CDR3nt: TGTGCCAGCACCACCACCCGAGGGTTTAACCACGAGCAGTACTTC; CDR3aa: CASTTTRGFNHEQYF
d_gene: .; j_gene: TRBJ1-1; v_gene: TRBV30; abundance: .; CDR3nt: TGTGCCTCGGGGGAGAAGGTGCAGGGCACTGAAGCTTTCTTT; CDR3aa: CASGEKVQGTEAFF
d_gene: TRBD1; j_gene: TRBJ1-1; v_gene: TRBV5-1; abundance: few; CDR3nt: TGCGCCAGCAGCTTAACACGCCCGACAGGGGCCTTGAACACTGAAGCTTTCTTT; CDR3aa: CASSLTRPTGALNTEAFF
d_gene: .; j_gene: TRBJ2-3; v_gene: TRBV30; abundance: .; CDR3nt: TGTGCCTGGAGTGAAGGAAGCGGCACAGATACGCAGTATTTT; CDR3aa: CAWSEGSGTDTQYF
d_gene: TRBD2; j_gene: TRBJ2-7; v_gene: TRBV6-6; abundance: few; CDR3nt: TGTGCCAGCAGTTCACGGGGGGTCTCCTACGAGCAGTACTTC; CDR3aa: CASSSRGVSYEQYF
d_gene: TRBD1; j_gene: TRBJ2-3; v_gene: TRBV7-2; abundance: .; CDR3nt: TGTGCCAGCAGCAAGGACAGGAGCACAGATACGCAGTATTTT; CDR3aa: CASSKDRSTDTQYF
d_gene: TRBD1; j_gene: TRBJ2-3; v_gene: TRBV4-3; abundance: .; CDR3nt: TGCGCCAGCAGCCAAGGGGGACAGGGGGGGACAGATACGCAGTATTTT; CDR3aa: CASSQGGQGGTDTQYF
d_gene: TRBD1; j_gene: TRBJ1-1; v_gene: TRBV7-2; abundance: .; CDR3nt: TGTGCCAGCAGCTGGGGACAGGGGACGGCTGAAGCTTTCTTT; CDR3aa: CASSWGQGTAEAFF
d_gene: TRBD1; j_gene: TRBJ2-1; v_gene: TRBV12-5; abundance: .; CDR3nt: TGTGCTAGTGGCCCGGGGCTCCGACAGGGTAGAAAGGACAATGAGCAGTTCTTC; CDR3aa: CASGPGLRQGRKDNEQFF
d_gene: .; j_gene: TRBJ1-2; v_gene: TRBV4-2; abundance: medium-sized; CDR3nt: TGTGCCAGCAGCCAAGACCTTGGCTACACCTTC; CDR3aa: CASSQDLGYTF
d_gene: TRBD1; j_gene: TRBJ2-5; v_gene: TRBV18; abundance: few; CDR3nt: TGTGCCAGCTCACCGACCGGGACAGAAGAGACCCAGTACTTC; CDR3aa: CASSPTGTEETQYF
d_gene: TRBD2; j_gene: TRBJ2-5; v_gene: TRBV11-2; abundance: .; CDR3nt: TGTGCCAGCAGCTTAGGTAGCGGGAGACAGACCCAGTACTTC; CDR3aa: CASSLGSGRQTQYF
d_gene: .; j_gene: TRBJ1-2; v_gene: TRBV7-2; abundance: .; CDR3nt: TGTGCCAGCAGCTTATACGGGGGTAACTATGGCTACACCTTC; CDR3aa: CASSLYGGNYGYTF
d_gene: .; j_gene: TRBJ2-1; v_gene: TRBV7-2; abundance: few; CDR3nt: TGTGCCAGCAGCTTAGGGGCGGGAGAGCAGTTCTTC; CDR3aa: CASSLGAGEQFF
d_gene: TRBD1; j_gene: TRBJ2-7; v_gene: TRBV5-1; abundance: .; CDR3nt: TGCGCCAGCAGCTTGGCCCCCGGGACAGCCTACGAGCAGTACTTC; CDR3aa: CASSLAPGTAYEQYF
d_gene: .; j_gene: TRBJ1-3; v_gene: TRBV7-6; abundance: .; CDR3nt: TGTGCCAGCAGTCCAGGGGCGCCTGGAAACACCATATATTTT; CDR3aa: CASSPGAPGNTIYF
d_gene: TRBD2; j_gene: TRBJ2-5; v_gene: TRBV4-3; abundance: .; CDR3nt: TGCGCCAGCAGCCACCGATACCGGGACTATAAAGAGACCCAGTACTTC; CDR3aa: CASSHRYRDYKETQYF
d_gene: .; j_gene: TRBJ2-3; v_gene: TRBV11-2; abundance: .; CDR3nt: TGTGCCAGCAGCTTAGGCGGGGCCCACCACACAGATACGCAGTATTTT; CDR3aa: CASSLGGAHHTDTQYF
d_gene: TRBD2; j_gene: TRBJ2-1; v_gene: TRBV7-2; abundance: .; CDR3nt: TGTGCCAGCAGCTTAGGTGGCGGGGGTTACAATGAGCAGTTCTTC; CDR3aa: CASSLGGGGYNEQFF
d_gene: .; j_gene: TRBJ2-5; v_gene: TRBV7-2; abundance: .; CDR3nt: TGTGCCAGCAGACCACACCCCCAGGAGACCCAGTACTTC; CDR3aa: CASRPHPQETQYF
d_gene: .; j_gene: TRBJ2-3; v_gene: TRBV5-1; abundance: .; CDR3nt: TGCGCCAGTACACAGGGATCCAGCACAGATACGCAGTATTTT; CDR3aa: CASTQGSSTDTQYF
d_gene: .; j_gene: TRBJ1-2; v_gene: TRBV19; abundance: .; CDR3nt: TGTGCCAGTAGTATGGACAGCCTTCCCCCCAACTATGGCTACACCTTC; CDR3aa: CASSMDSLPPNYGYTF
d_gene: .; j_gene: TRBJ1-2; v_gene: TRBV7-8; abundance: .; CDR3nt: TGTGCCAGCAGCTTAACGGCCAGGGACTATGGCTACACCTTC; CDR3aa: CASSLTARDYGYTF
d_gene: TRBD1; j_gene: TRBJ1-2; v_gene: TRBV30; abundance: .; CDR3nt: TGTGCCTGGAGTGTCCCGGGACAGGGTCTAAATGGCTACACCTTC; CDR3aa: CAWSVPGQGLNGYTF
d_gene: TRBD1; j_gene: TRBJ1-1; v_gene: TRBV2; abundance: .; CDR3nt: TGTGCCAGCAGTGGGCCGGGACAGCGGGCTTTCTTT; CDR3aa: CASSGPGQRAFF
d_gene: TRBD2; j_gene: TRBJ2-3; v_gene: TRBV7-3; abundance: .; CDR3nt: TGTGCCAGCAGCTTAACGGGGACTAGCGGGGGATACACAGATACGCAGTATTTT; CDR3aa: CASSLTGTSGGYTDTQYF